This T cell receptor (beta chain) stems from a study of beta chain features in type 1 diabetes. Regarding the study as a whole: With patients and controls alike, PCR might favor shorter templates to an equal degree. Type 1 diabetes patients showed fewer insertions and more deletions at VDJ junctions.

CDR3 length: 14 amino acids. V was shortened by 3 bases and J by 5 bases, with 10 bases between the two germline ends. The germline V gene encodes CDR1 KGHSH and CDR2 LQKENI. To note about this clone: Its target is unknown.

Sequenced material consisted of expressed TCRB transcripts (all of the isolated RNA was reverse transcribed). TCRdb keeps only in-frame clones here, not all; method: immunoSEQ multiplex PCR. The profile covers tens of thousands of clones, with 50% to 75% appearing a single time and under 2.5% taken by the ten largest. The receptor was derived from a woman aged 25 to 45 in good health. Sequencing was done on a sample of Tregs from blood. The chain employs TRBV18 and TRBJ2-2; D may be TRBD1 (6 bases). DNA of the CDR3: TGTGCCAGCTCACCTGGGCAGGGGACCGGGGAGCTGTTTTTT. Translation: CASSPGQGTGELFF.